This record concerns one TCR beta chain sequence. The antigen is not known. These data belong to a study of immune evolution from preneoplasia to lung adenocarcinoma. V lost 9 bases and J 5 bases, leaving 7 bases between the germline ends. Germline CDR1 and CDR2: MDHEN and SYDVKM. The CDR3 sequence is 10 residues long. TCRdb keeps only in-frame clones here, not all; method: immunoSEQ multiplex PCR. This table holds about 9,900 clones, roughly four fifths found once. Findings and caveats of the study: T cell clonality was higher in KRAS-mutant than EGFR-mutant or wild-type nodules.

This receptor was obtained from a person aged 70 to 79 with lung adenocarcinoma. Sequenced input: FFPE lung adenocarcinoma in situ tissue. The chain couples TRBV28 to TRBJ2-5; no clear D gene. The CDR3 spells CASSRETQYF. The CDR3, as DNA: TGTGCCAGTAGTCGGGAGACCCAGTACTTC.